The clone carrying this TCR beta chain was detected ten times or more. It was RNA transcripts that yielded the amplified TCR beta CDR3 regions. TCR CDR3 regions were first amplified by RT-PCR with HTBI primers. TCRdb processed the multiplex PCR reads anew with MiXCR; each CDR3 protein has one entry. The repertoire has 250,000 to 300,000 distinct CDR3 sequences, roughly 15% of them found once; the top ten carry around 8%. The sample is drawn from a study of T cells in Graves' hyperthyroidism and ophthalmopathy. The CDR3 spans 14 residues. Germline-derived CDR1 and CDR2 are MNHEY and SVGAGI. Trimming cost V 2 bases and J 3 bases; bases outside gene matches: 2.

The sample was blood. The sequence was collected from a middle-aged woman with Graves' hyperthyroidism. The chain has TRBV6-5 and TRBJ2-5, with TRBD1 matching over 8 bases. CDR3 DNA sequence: TGTGCCAGCAGTTACGGACAGGGCGAAGAGACCCAGTACTTC. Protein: CASSYGQGEETQYF.